The T cell receptor (beta chain) under discussion was sequenced for a study of cytomegalovirus exposure and HLA in healthy donors. Germline CDR1 and CDR2: KGHSH and LQKENI. The CDR3 has 15 amino acids. The V and J ends lost 2 bases and 5 bases, in that order; junction bases with no gene match: 5. Study-level results: The majority of TCR sequences were rare, yet some public TCRs appeared in many donors. About 90% or about 30% of the time was how often most TCR beta V segments were productive, according to an earlier analysis.

The PCR employed 60 Vbeta primers together with 13 Jbeta primers. The protocol was immunoSEQ multiplex PCR, while the TCRdb copy is restricted to in-frame clones and leaves out a portion. The sample contains under 150,000 clones, roughly 72% of which appear only once. Each donor was nominally healthy when sampled (though unrecorded immune exposures were likely). On this clone: Its antigen is currently unknown.

This sequence joins TRBV18 and TRBJ1-2, with 10 bases aligning to TRBD1. Sequenced sample: PBMCs. The sequence came from a woman between 40 and 55 years old in good health and CMV-seropositive. In nucleotides, the CDR3 is TGTGCCAGCTCACCAGGACAGGGGGTTAGGTATGGCTACACCTTC. It codes for CASSPGQGVRYGYTF.